This TCR beta chain was sequenced for a study of CD8+ T cells in alopecia areata. Broader study findings: Normal skin's resident alphabeta T cells are sequenced alongside lesional scalp T cells. The study found that many expanded lesional clones persisted in scalp and blood during tofacitinib.

This clone was observed a handful of times. What it recognizes is unknown. This sample's treatment: oral pan-JAK inhibitor, 5-10 mg twice daily. Germline values: CDR1 LGHNA, CDR2 YSLEER. V lost 1 base, J lost 5 bases, and 9 bases stayed unmatched. The CDR3 has 16 residues. RNA extraction and reverse transcription yielded cDNA as sequencing template. Some clones are missing from TCRdb's copy, which holds only in-frame ones; the method was immunoSEQ multiplex PCR. This sample yields approximately 210,000 clones, of which under 70% are seen a single time; 0.95% to 1.5% belongs to the top ten. The chain couples TRBV4-3 to TRBJ2-5, with TRBD1 identical over 8 bases. The sequenced sample was CD4+ T cells sorted from blood, obtained between weeks 44 and 45, from a patient treated with tofacitinib. The receptor was derived from a human donor with alopecia areata. Written as DNA, the CDR3 is TGCGCCAGCAGCCAAGCTTACAGGGGGGCCCAGGAGACCCAGTACTTC. Its translation: CASSQAYRGAQETQYF.